The 6 T cell receptor beta chains below come from one sample, sequenced in a study of radiotherapy plus CTLA-4 blockade in lung cancer (dated by TCRdb to the late 2010s). Preparation of the library involved the immunoSEQ multiplex PCR assay. The source is immuneACCESS, and TCRdb retained only in-frame sequences with V and J called. Part of the clones is not carried over; for the studies checked, unresolved V genes explain less than half of this, and the remainder is unexplained. The sample table lists roughly 45,000 clones, approximately 62% of them with a count of one. Together, the top ten hold approximately 17% of the sample. Specimen: peripheral blood, collected from a patient treated with radiotherapy plus ipilimumab. These receptors were collected from a human donor with non-small cell lung cancer who had a partial response to radiotherapy plus ipilimumab.

V usage is TRBV7-9 and J usage is TRBJ2-7; 7 bases map to TRBD1. Losses at the gene ends were 5 bases for V and 1 base for J; bases not matched to a gene: 8. This CDR3 is 15 amino acids long. From germline, CDR1 is SEHNR and CDR2 FQNEAQ (reference sequence). The CDR3 here is CASSRLGDRSYEQYF. As DNA, the CDR3 is TGTGCCAGCAGCCGGCTGGGGGACAGATCCTACGAGCAGTACTTC.

The CDR3 region has the DNA TGTGCCAGCAGCCCGGACTATTCGACAGTTTCCGGGACCCAGTACTTC. The encoded protein is CASSPDYSTVSGTQYF. The V and J genes are TRBV7-6 and TRBJ2-5, with D tentatively TRBD2 (6 bases). The V gene's germline CDR1 is SGHVS and CDR2 FNYEAQ. The V and J ends lost 5 bases and 7 bases respectively, with 23 bases between them. The CDR3 runs to 16 residues. The whole variable domain, remainder taken from reference TRBV7-6 and TRBJ2-5, is GAGVSQSPRYKVTKRGQDVALRCDPISGHVSLYWYRQALGQGPEFLTYFNYEAQQDKSGLPNDRFSAERPEGSISTLTIQRTEQRDSAMYRCASSPDYSTVSGTQYFGPGTRLLVL.

V is TRBV27 and J is TRBJ2-6, with unresolved D. The germline V and J ends were trimmed by 6 bases and 0 bases, with 3 bases remaining between them. This CDR3 contains 13 residues. Germline-derived CDR1 and CDR2 are MNHEY and SMNVEV (reference sequence). The CDR3 region has the DNA TGTGCCAGCAGGAGCTCTGGGGCCAACGTCCTGACTTTC. Translating it yields CASRSSGANVLTF.

This clone was detected only a few times. The J gene is TRBJ2-7, the V gene TRBV4-3; D may be TRBD1 (7 bases). V was trimmed by 1 base and J by 5 bases, leaving 15 bases between them. Germline CDR1 and CDR2: LGHNA and YSLEER. The CDR3 totals 15 residues. The DNA for the CDR3 is TGCGCCAGCAGCCAAGCCACGGCGGGGACAGACGAGCAGTACTTC. Translating it yields CASSQATAGTDEQYF.

The chain joins TRBV6-5 to TRBJ1-1, with D maybe TRBD1 (6 bases). Per germline, CDR1 MNHEY and CDR2 SVGAGI. V lost 7 bases and J lost 7, with 13 bases in between. There are 12 residues in the CDR3. The CDR3 loop is CASNYRDGEAFF. Written as DNA, the CDR3 is TGTGCCAGCAACTACAGGGACGGTGAAGCTTTCTTT.

The V and J genes are TRBV4-2 and TRBJ2-1, with 9 nucleotides matching TRBD2. CDR1 LGHNA and CDR2 YNFKEQ come from the germline V gene. Losses at the gene ends were 6 bases for V and 5 bases for J; bases not matched to a gene: 5. The CDR3 loop spans 14 amino acids. The CDR3 nucleotides read TGTGCCAGCAGTCCTAGCGGGGTCGACAATGAGCAGTTCTTC. Its translation: CASSPSGVDNEQFF.